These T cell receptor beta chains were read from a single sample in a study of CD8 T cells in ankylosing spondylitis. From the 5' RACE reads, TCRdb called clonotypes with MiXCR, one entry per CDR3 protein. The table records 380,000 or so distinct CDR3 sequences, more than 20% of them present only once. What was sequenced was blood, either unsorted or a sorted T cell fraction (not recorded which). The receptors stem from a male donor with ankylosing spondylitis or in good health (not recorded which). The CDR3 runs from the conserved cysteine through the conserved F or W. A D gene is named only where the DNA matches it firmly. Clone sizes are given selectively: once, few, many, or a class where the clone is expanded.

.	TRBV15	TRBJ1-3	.	TGTGCCACCAGCACCCCGGACAGCCCCAACTCTGGAAACACCATATATTTT	CATSTPDSPNSGNTIYF
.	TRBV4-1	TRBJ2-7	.	TGCGCCAGCAGCCAATCCCAGGCCTCCTACGAGCAGTACTTC	CASSQSQASYEQYF
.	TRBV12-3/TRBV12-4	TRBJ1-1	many	TGTGCCAGCAGCACCGATACGGTGAACACTGAAGCTTTCTTT	CASSTDTVNTEAFF
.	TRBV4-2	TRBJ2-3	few	TGTGCCAGCAGCCAGGGGGCCGGCGGGGGCTCAGATACGCAGTATTTT	CASSQGAGGGSDTQYF
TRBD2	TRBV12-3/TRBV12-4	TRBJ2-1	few	TGTGCCAGCACCCTGGCGGGGGGGATTTTAAATGAGCAGTTCTTC	CASTLAGGILNEQFF
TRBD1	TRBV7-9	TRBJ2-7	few	TGTGCCAGCAGCTTAAGGGGGCTTCGGGAGCAGTACTTC	CASSLRGLREQYF
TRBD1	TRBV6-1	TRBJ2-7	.	TGTGCCAGCAGTGGTTGGGGCAGGGGGCGACGTTCCTACGAGCAGTACTTC	CASSGWGRGRRSYEQYF
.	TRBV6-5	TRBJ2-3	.	TGTGCCAGCAGTTACTCGAGTGGGACCACAGATACGCAGTATTTT	CASSYSSGTTDTQYF
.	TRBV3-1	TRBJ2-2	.	TGTGCCAGCAGAAAGAGAGGGCACGGGGAGCTGTTTTTT	CASRKRGHGELFF
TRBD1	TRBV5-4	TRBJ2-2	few	TGTGCCAGCAGCGGACAGGGTTCGAACACCGGGGAGCTGTTTTTT	CASSGQGSNTGELFF
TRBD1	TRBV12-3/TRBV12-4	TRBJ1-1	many	TGTGCCAGCAGCGCAACAGGGGGCACTGAAGCTTTCTTT	CASSATGGTEAFF
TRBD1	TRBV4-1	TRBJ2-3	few	TGCGCCAGCAGCCCATCGACAGGGAGCACAGATACGCAGTATTTT	CASSPSTGSTDTQYF
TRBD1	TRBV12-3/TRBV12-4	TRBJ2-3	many	TGTGCCAGCAGTCCGGGACAGGGGGGCACAGATACGCAGTATTTT	CASSPGQGGTDTQYF
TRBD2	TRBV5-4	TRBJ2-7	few	TGTGCCAGCAGCCCGCTCGGACTAGCGGGGAGCTCCTACGAGCAGTACTTC	CASSPLGLAGSSYEQYF
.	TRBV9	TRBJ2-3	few	TGTGCCAGCAGCGTCGATTGGGGGGCCGGAGATACGCAGTATTTT	CASSVDWGAGDTQYF
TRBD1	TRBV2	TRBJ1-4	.	TGTGCCAGCGGACCTCAGGGGGCGGCCGAAAAACTGTTTTTT	CASGPQGAAEKLFF
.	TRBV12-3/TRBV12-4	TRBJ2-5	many	TGTGCCAGCAGTCCCAGGGGAGGATTTCAAGAGACCCAGTACTTC	CASSPRGGFQETQYF
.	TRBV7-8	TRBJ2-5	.	TGTGCCAGCAGCTTAGGGGGGGCGGCGGAGACCCAGTACTTC	CASSLGGAAETQYF
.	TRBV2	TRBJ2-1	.	TGTGCCAGCAGTGACCTATACAATGAGCAGTTCTTC	CASSDLYNEQFF
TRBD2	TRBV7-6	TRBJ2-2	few	TGTGCCAGCACCGTTAGCGGGGGGGCCGGTTATGGCGGGGAGCTGTTTTTT	CASTVSGGAGYGGELFF
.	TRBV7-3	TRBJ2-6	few	TGTGCCAGCAGCTTAGTGAGCGCCGACTCTGGGGCCAACGTCCTGACTTTC	CASSLVSADSGANVLTF
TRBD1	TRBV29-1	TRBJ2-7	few	TGCAGCGCCACCCCCAGGGACAGGGGGCTCGAGCAGTACTTC	CSATPRDRGLEQYF
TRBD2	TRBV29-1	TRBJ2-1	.	TGCAGCGTTGAGCTAGCGGGGGGGAGCAATGAGCAGTTCTTC	CSVELAGGSNEQFF
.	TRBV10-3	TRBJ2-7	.	TGTGCCATCAGTGCGGGGGTTGGGCAGTACTTC	CAISAGVGQYF
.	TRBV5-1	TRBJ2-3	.	TGCGCCAGCTCACGACAACTCAGCACAGATACGCAGTATTTT	CASSRQLSTDTQYF
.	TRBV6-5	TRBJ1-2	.	TGTGCCAGCAGTTACTCGAAGTCAGGGGATTATTATGGCTACACCTTC	CASSYSKSGDYYGYTF
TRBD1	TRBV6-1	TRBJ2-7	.	TGTGCCAGCAGGATACAGGGGGTCTACGAGCAGTACTTC	CASRIQGVYEQYF
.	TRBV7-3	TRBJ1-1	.	TGTGCCTGCAGCTTAGTCGCCGGCATGAACACTGAAGCTTTCTTT	CACSLVAGMNTEAFF
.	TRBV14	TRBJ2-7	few	TGTGCCAGCAGACAAACAGGAATGGGCTCCTACGAGCAGTACTTC	CASRQTGMGSYEQYF
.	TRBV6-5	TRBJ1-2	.	TGTGCCAGCAGTTACTCACGGGGGTCTGGCTACACCTTC	CASSYSRGSGYTF
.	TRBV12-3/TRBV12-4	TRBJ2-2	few	TGTGCCAGCAGTGAACTGAACACCGGGGAGCTGTTTTTT	CASSELNTGELFF
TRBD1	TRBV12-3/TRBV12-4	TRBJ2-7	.	TGTGCCAGCACTTTCGGGACAGGGGTTTTCTACGAGCAGTACTTC	CASTFGTGVFYEQYF
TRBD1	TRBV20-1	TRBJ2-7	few	TGCAGTGCTAGAGCCGCCGGGACAGGCCTCGGGGAGCAGTACTTC	CSARAAGTGLGEQYF
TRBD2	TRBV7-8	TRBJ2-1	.	TGTGCCAGCAGCTTATTGGGTAGCGGGTACAATGAGCAGTTCTTC	CASSLLGSGYNEQFF
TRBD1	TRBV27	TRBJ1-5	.	TGTGCCAGCAGAGCACGACAGGGGTTAAATCAGCCCCAGCATTTT	CASRARQGLNQPQHF
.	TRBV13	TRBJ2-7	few	TGTGCCAGCAGCTTAAGAGGGGCGTCCTACGAGCAGTACTTC	CASSLRGASYEQYF
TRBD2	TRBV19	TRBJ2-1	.	TGTGCCAGTAGCCTAACCACTAGCGGGGGCACAGGCAATGAGCAGTTCTTC	CASSLTTSGGTGNEQFF